This T cell receptor beta chain is drawn from a study of early T cells in non-severe SARS-CoV-2 infection. V lost 6 bases and J lost 7, with 15 bases in between. The CDR3 extends over 14 amino acids. TCRdb ran MiXCR on the 5' RACE reads and lists one entry per CDR3 protein. The table shows over 80,000 distinct CDR3 sequences, with less than 15% occurring only once. The sample was whole blood, taken at baseline. The chain carries TRBV12-3 or TRBV12-4 and TRBJ2-2; D gene unclear. The sequence was collected from an adult who was a healthcare worker with PCR-confirmed SARS-CoV-2 infection or an uninfected control (not recorded which). CDR3 sequence: CASSPPHPDGELFF. CDR3 bases: TGTGCCAGCAGCCCCCCACACCCGGACGGGGAGCTGTTTTTT.